The next 16 T cell receptor beta chains were all read from a single sample in a study of CD8 T cells in Susac syndrome (dated by TCRdb to about 2019). The library came from the immunoSEQ multiplex PCR assay. RNA was extracted using the RNeasy kit, and roughly 0.5 to 1 ug of the RNA was reverse transcribed with random hexamers. The public reads were quality trimmed at Q25 with fastp and then assembled into clones with MiXCR by TCRdb, keeping productive beta chains. Records with the same CDR3 protein are collapsed into one entry carrying the most frequent genes and DNA. The sample records roughly 140,000 distinct CDR3 sequences, about 93% of which are singletons. The ten largest clonotypes hold roughly 0.27% of the sample. Sample: CD8+ T cells from PBMCs. These receptors were obtained from a human donor in good health.

V and J are TRBV7-9 and TRBJ2-1; 7 bases line up with TRBD1. CDR3 length equals 14 residues. CDR1 and CDR2 from the germline V gene are SEHNR and FQNEAQ (reference sequence). The V gene end was trimmed by 1 base and the J gene end by 4 bases; junction bases not matched to a gene: 1. The CDR3 loop is CASSLGDRYNEQFF. CDR3 sequence (DNA): TGTGCCAGCAGCTTAGGGGACAGATACAATGAGCAGTTCTTC.

The chain carries TRBV29-1 and TRBJ2-1, with a possible D match to TRBD2 (6 bases). The CDR3 extends over 12 amino acids. The V and J ends lost 6 bases and 8 bases respectively, with 14 bases between them. Per the germline V gene, CDR1 is SQVTM and CDR2 is ANQGSEA. In DNA, the CDR3 is TGCAGCGTCGCCGGGACGGGGGATGAGCAGTTCTTC. Its translation: CSVAGTGDEQFF.

The CDR3 reads CATRGGDRVHNEQFF. Written as DNA, the CDR3 is TGTGCCACCAGGGGGGGGGACAGGGTCCACAATGAGCAGTTCTTC. The rearrangement links TRBV15 to TRBJ2-1; TRBD1 matches 9 bases. This CDR3 has 15 residues. V lost 6 bases and J lost 5; bases outside the gene matches: 8. Germline V gives CDR1 LNHNV, CDR2 YYDKDF (reference sequence).

The chain joins TRBV20-1 to TRBJ1-2; D is undetermined. The CDR3 is made up of 11 amino acids. The germline V gene has CDR1 DFQATT and CDR2 SNEGSKA (reference sequence). The V end lost 5 bases, the J end lost 4 bases, and 8 bases lay between the germline ends. The CDR3 spells CSAGAGYGYTF. CDR3 DNA: TGCAGTGCTGGAGCGGGCTATGGCTACACCTTC.

The V and J genes are TRBV7-9 and TRBJ2-7; D call uncertain. Trimming pared 3 bases from V and 6 bases from J, leaving 9 bases between. Germline V gene lookup returns CDR1 SEHNR and CDR2 FQNEAQ (reference sequence). This CDR3 has 12 amino acids. The CDR3 DNA follows: TGTGCCAGCAGCTTCGGTGACGGCGAGCAGTACTTC. This codes for CASSFGDGEQYF.

The chain joins TRBV23-1 to TRBJ1-1; weak D call: TRBD1 (5 bases). TRBV23-1 carries the ORF label, with uncertain function. The CDR3 runs 15 residues. V gave up 0 bases and J gave up 3 bases, with 11 bases separating them. CDR3 coding DNA: TGCGCCAGCAGTCAATCACAGGCGGGGGACACTGAAGCTTTCTTT. Translating it yields CASSQSQAGDTEAFF.

The chain couples TRBV29-1 to TRBJ2-7; maybe TRBD2 (6 bases). The germline V and J ends were trimmed by 7 bases and 2 bases, with 15 bases remaining between them. The CDR3 totals 13 residues. From germline, CDR1 is SQVTM and CDR2 ANQGSEA. CDR3 sequence (DNA): TGCAGCGCCGCAAGCGGAGGGGCCTACGAGCAGTACTTC. It is translated as CSAASGGAYEQYF.

The J gene is TRBJ2-7, the V gene TRBV5-1; D possibly corresponds to TRBD2 (5 bases). The CDR3 runs 14 residues. V was trimmed by 5 bases and J by 4 bases, leaving 16 bases between them. The V gene's germline CDR1 is SGHRS and CDR2 YFSETQ. CDR3 DNA: TGCGCCAGCAGTTTAACCCGAGGGCAATACGAGCAGTACTTC. It codes for CASSLTRGQYEQYF. Variable domain in full (rest from reference TRBV5-1 and TRBJ2-7): KAGVTQTPRYLIKTRGQQVTLSCSPISGHRSVSWYQQTPGQGLQFLFEYFSETQRNKGNFPGRFSGRQFSNSRSEMNVSTLELGDSALYLCASSLTRGQYEQYFGPGTRLTVT.

The chain combines TRBV4-3 with TRBJ2-1, with D possibly matching TRBD2 (6 bases). This CDR3 is 18 amino acids long. CDR1 is LGHNA and CDR2 is YSLEER in the germline V gene. V lost 1 base to trimming and J lost 4 bases, with 20 bases between them. The chain's CDR3 is CASSQVLPIAAYYNEQFF. CDR3 bases: TGCGCCAGCAGCCAAGTCCTTCCGATAGCGGCATATTACAATGAGCAGTTCTTC.

The chain links TRBV23-1 to TRBJ2-1, with D possibly being TRBD1 (5 bases). TRBV23-1 is an ORF for which the function is uncertain. With 6 bases removed from V and 0 bases from J, the gap between germline ends came to 12 bases. The CDR3 loop spans 15 amino acids. This CDR3 is CASSRTGISYNEQFF. The CDR3 DNA is TGCGCCAGCAGCCGAACAGGCATCTCCTACAATGAGCAGTTCTTC.

The chain combines TRBV27 with TRBJ2-7; TRBD1 might be the D (5 bases). This CDR3 spans 14 amino acids. Germline CDR1 MNHEY, CDR2 SMNVEV (reference sequence). The germline V and J ends were trimmed by 2 bases and 2 bases, with 10 bases remaining between them. CDR3 coding DNA: TGTGCCAGCAGTTTAGGGGCGCAGACCTACGAGCAGTACTTC. It encodes CASSLGAQTYEQYF.

The rearrangement links TRBV20-1 to TRBJ2-7, with TRBD2 identical over 9 bases. V shed 3 bases and J 5 bases; nucleotides not matched to a gene: 20. In germline, CDR1 is DFQATT, CDR2 SNEGSKA (reference sequence). This CDR3 region has 18 residues. The DNA for the CDR3 is TGCAGTGCTAGTATTCACGGGGGGATCGGGACTAGCCCCCACGAGCAGTACTTC. This codes for CSASIHGGIGTSPHEQYF.

This chain joins TRBV20-1 and TRBJ2-6; 9 nucleotides align to TRBD2. The CDR3 loop spans 19 amino acids. The germline V gene has CDR1 DFQATT and CDR2 SNEGSKA (reference sequence). V was pared by 0 bases and J by 0 bases, with 9 bases of the junction left unmatched. DNA of the CDR3: TGCAGTGCTAGAGATAGGCTAGCGGGACTAAGCTCTGGGGCCAACGTCCTGACTTTC. It encodes CSARDRLAGLSSGANVLTF.

This chain connects TRBV4-1 to TRBJ1-5; D is uncertain. V was shortened by 1 base and J by 7 bases, with 14 bases between the two germline ends. The CDR3 has 15 amino acids. Germline CDR1 is MGHRA and CDR2 is YSYEKL. CDR3 sequence: CASSQGAEFRQPQHF. DNA of the CDR3: TGCGCCAGCAGCCAAGGTGCGGAATTCCGCCAGCCCCAGCATTTT.

The CDR3 spells CAWSVIQYTIEAFF. The DNA for the CDR3 is TGTGCCTGGAGTGTAATCCAGTATACTATCGAAGCTTTCTTT. The V gene is TRBV30, the J gene TRBJ1-1; no reliable D call. CDR3 length: 14 amino acids. CDR1 is GTSNPN, CDR2 SVGIG, per germline (reference sequence). V gave up 0 bases and J gave up 8 bases, with 16 bases separating them.

The chain employs TRBV24-1 and TRBJ2-2; perhaps D is TRBD1 or TRBD2 (6 bases each). CDR3 size: 12 residues. In germline, CDR1 is KGHDR, CDR2 SFDVKD. The V end lost 9 bases, the J end lost 8 bases, and 12 bases lay between the germline ends. This CDR3 reads CATSGGEGELFF. Here the CDR3 DNA reads TGTGCCACCTCCGGGGGCGAGGGGGAGCTGTTTTTT.